Following are 7 T cell receptor beta chains from one sample sequenced in a study of T cells in women clearing cervical HPV infection (dated by TCRdb to the late 2010s). The receptor library was made with the immunoSEQ multiplex PCR assay. TCRdb retrieved this table from immuneACCESS and kept in-frame rearrangements only. Not all clones are present; in checked studies, unresolved V genes account for under half, and no reason is known for the remainder. The data table for this sample lists approximately 41,000 clones. The top ten clones comprise 7.6% of the sample. The sequenced material came from blood buffy coat. The receptors derive from a woman aged 18 to 75 with a cervical HPV16 infection that either progressed to CIN3+ or cleared (not recorded which).

Details on this clone: The read halts 3 residues ahead of the CDR3 end, with the missing end drawn from the germline J gene. The J gene is TRBJ1-1, the V gene TRBV29-1; tentatively, D is TRBD1 (5 bases). The V gene lost 3 bases and the J gene lost 6 bases, with 14 bases spanning the gap. From germline, CDR1 is SQVTM and CDR2 ANQGSEA. The CDR3 extends over 13 amino acids. This CDR3 reads CSVESDSLAEAFF. CDR3 bases read: TGCAGCGTTGAGTCCGACAGCTTGGCTGAA.

As concerns this clone: The read finishes 3 residues shy of the CDR3 end, and the germline J gene is used to complete it. This rearrangement joins TRBV20-1 to TRBJ1-1; no definite D call. Looked up from germline, CDR1 is DFQATT and CDR2 is SNEGSKA (reference sequence). The CDR3 covers 14 residues. V dropped 8 bases and J dropped 0 bases, with 16 bases sitting between them. The sequenced part of the CDR3 DNA is TGCAGTACCCGTGGATTGACATTGAACACTGAA. Amino acid sequence: CSTRGLTLNTE. From start to end, the CDR3 is CSTRGLTLNTEAFF.

In regard to this clone: From the germline J gene comes the end of the CDR3, since the read stops 3 residues before it. The chain links TRBV6-1 to TRBJ1-6; D gene uncertain. This CDR3 contains 14 residues. V was cut by 2 bases and J by 7 bases, with 9 bases left in between. Germline V CDR1 and CDR2: MNHNS, SASEGT. CDR3 bases read: TGTGCCAGCAGTGAACCACTCAAGAATTCACCC. It yields the protein CASSEPLKNSP. The whole CDR3 is CASSEPLKNSPLHF.

On this clone itself: The sequence runs out 3 residues before the end of the CDR3; the remainder is reconstructed from the germline J gene. The chain carries TRBV2 and TRBJ1-1, with a possible D match to TRBD1 (5 bases). The CDR3 length is 16 residues. Germline CDR1 is SNHLY and CDR2 is FYNNEI. Deletions cut 6 bases from V and 4 bases from J, with 21 bases between. The covered CDR3 bases are TGTGCCAGCAGGGACCAGGGATGGGGAAAGAGCACTGAA. Protein: CASRDQGWGKSTE. The complete CDR3 protein is CASRDQGWGKSTEAFF.

CDR3 sequence: CASSSSREMDTEAFF. The sequenced CDR3 bases are TGTGCCAGCAGTTCTTCCAGGGAGATGGACACTGAA. The rearrangement links TRBV2 to TRBJ1-1; TRBD1 might be the D (5 bases). Read data end 3 residues before the CDR3 end; the end is taken from the germline J gene. The CDR3 length is 15 residues. V lost 5 bases to trimming and J lost 3 bases, with 16 bases between them. The germline CDR1 and CDR2 sequences are SNHLY and FYNNEI.

About this clone: The read ends 3 residues early relative to the CDR3; the germline J gene fills the gap. The chain links TRBV7-9 to TRBJ2-7, with 7 bases aligning to TRBD2. Germline CDR1 SEHNR, CDR2 FQNEAQ (reference sequence). V shed 8 bases, J shed 2 bases, and the junction held 6 bases outside the gene matches. The length of the CDR3 is 13 residues. The CDR3 is CASFGTNPYEQYF. Partial CDR3 DNA: TGTGCCAGCTTTGGGACTAATCCCTACGAG.

About this clone itself: The sequenced fragment ends 3 residues before the CDR3 boundary, so the rest is inferred from the germline J gene. The chain carries TRBV19 and TRBJ2-3; D unclear. V gave up 3 bases and J gave up 1 base, with 8 bases separating them. This CDR3 has 14 amino acids. The germline CDR1 and CDR2 sequences are LNHDA and SQIVND (reference sequence). Incomplete CDR3 DNA: TGTGCCAGTAGTATGTGGCAGGGCACAGATACG. It translates to CASSMWQGTDT. The entire CDR3 sequence reads CASSMWQGTDTQYF.